This T cell receptor (beta chain) was identified during a study of T cell responses to AZD1222 COVID-19 vaccine. Generated by immunoSEQ multiplex PCR, the TCRdb table keeps only in-frame clones and is missing some. The sample shows more than 150,000 clones, less than 90% of them seen only once. Study outcomes and limitations: Increases in Spike-specific TCR breadth and depth were seen after two AZD1222 doses. Nearly half of spike-specific TCRs reportedly target unmutated variant regions. It should be noted that donors were predominantly white British and more often female, and clonal diversity was possibly underestimated. Repertoires were obtained only post-peak T cell response.

About this clone itself: Its cognate antigen is unknown.

Sequences were derived from peripheral blood, sampled after recovery from COVID-19. This sequence was found in an adult who had recovered from COVID-19.

This CDR3 is CASSPQGGTGELFF. The CDR3, as DNA: TGTGCCAGCAGCCCGCAGGGGGGAACCGGGGAGCTGTTTTTT. J is TRBJ2-2 and V is TRBV7-2, with a weak D call TRBD1 (7 bases). Germline CDR1 and CDR2: SGHTA and FQGNSA. The CDR3 spans 14 residues. The germline V and J ends were trimmed by 5 bases and 5 bases, with 12 bases remaining between them.